Below, 25 T cell receptor beta chains from the same sample are listed, as sequenced in a study of T cell responses to AZD1222 COVID-19 vaccine. The repertoire was sequenced with immunoSEQ multiplex PCR; TCRdb's copy has only in-frame clones and lacks some. The data hold 85,000 to 90,000 clones, with roughly 89% observed a single time. The input for sequencing was peripheral blood, taken on day 0 of AZD1222 vaccination. Source of these receptors: an adult in good health.

The J gene is TRBJ2-1, the V gene TRBV27, with 9 positions matching TRBD2. This CDR3 has 18 residues. Germline assignment: CDR1 MNHEY and CDR2 SMNVEV (reference sequence). Losses at the gene ends were 7 bases for V and 0 bases for J; bases not matched to a gene: 13. CDR3 region: CASTLLGSGGSSYNEQFF. In nucleotides, the CDR3 is TGTGCCAGCACCCTTTTGGGGAGCGGGGGGTCCTCCTACAATGAGCAGTTCTTC.

This chain connects TRBV5-8 to TRBJ1-5, with 8 positions matching TRBD1. The CDR3 is made up of 16 amino acids. V lost 0 bases to trimming and J lost 6 bases; unmatched junction nucleotides: 8. The germline CDR1 and CDR2 sequences are SGHTS and YDEGEE. The CDR3 protein is CASSLGTGIFTQPQHF. DNA for the CDR3: TGTGCCAGCAGCTTGGGGACAGGGATCTTCACTCAGCCCCAGCATTTT. Full variable domain (remainder filled in from reference TRBV5-8 and TRBJ1-5): EAGVTQSPTHLIKTRGQQATLRCSPISGHTSVYWYQQALGLGLQFLLWYDEGEERNRGNFPPRFSGRQFPNYSSELNVNALELEDSALYLCASSLGTGIFTQPQHFGDGTRLSIL.

The chain combines TRBV7-9 with TRBJ1-1, with D tentatively TRBD1 (5 bases). Germline V gives CDR1 SEHNR, CDR2 FQNEAQ (reference sequence). This CDR3 spans 15 amino acids. V dropped 1 base and J dropped 11 bases, with 20 bases sitting between them. CDR3 sequence reads: CASSLGADRGDRAFF. CDR3 bases: TGTGCCAGCAGCTTAGGGGCAGACAGAGGGGATAGGGCTTTCTTT.

The chain is built from TRBV5-4 and TRBJ1-3, with D possibly TRBD1 on 5 matching bases. Per germline, CDR1 SGHNT and CDR2 YYREEE (reference sequence). Trimming removed 4 bases at V and 0 bases at J, with 17 bases between. The CDR3 loop spans 17 amino acids. The CDR3 DNA reads as TGTGCCAGCAGCCCCGCCCCAGGGTCCTCCTCTGGAAACACCATATATTTT. Translating gives CASSPAPGSSSGNTIYF.

V gene TRBV19 combines with J gene TRBJ1-3, with 9 bases that match TRBD1. Germline V gene data show CDR1 as LNHDA and CDR2 as SQIVND (reference sequence). The trim removed 6 bases at V and 0 bases at J, leaving 9 bases unmatched. The CDR3 has 17 residues. DNA for the CDR3: TGTGCCAGTAGCCAACGGACAGGGGCCTTCTCTGGAAACACCATATATTTT. As protein: CASSQRTGAFSGNTIYF.

This clone appeared once. V and J are TRBV2 and TRBJ2-5; 10 bases line up with TRBD2. CDR1 and CDR2 from the germline V gene are SNHLY and FYNNEI. The CDR3 is made up of 14 amino acids. The V segment lost 5 bases and the J segment 4 bases; nucleotides outside the gene matches: 4. CDR3 amino acids: CASSPRTSGETQYF. CDR3 sequence (DNA): TGTGCCAGCAGTCCCCGGACTAGCGGAGAGACCCAGTACTTC.

This clone has a handful of counts. This chain's CDR3 is CASSLKGQGIYGYTF. Here the CDR3 DNA reads TGTGCCAGCAGCTTAAAGGGACAGGGCATCTATGGCTACACCTTC. The rearrangement joins TRBV5-4 to TRBJ1-2, with TRBD1 identical over 9 bases. V lost 2 bases and J lost 4; bases outside the gene matches: 6. Germline CDR1 is SGHNT and CDR2 is YYREEE (reference sequence). There are 15 residues in the CDR3.

The V gene is TRBV3-1 (or the pseudogene TRBV3-2), the J gene TRBJ1-3; D perhaps matches TRBD1 (6 bases). The CDR3 sequence is 14 residues long. Between the trimmed V and J ends, which lost 4 bases and 7 bases, there was a span of 14 bases. Germline V gene data show CDR1 as LGHDT and CDR2 as YNNKEL (reference sequence). The CDR3 coding sequence is TGTGCCAGCAGCCCTAGGGGGAGGGGCAACACCATATATTTT. This encodes CASSPRGRGNTIYF.

This chain links TRBV28 with TRBJ1-2; D is uncertain. The V end lost 3 bases, the J end lost 6 bases, and 14 bases lay between the germline ends. The CDR3 length is 14 residues. Germline V gene data show CDR1 as MDHEN and CDR2 as SYDVKM. CDR3 DNA: TGTGCCAGCAGTTTCCCTGTCACCCCGCATGGCTACACCTTC. It codes for CASSFPVTPHGYTF.

The V gene is TRBV18, the J gene TRBJ1-2, with 7 bases fitting TRBD1. The CDR3 sequence is 16 residues long. V was pared by 3 bases and J by 2 bases, with 9 bases of the junction left unmatched. Germline V gene sequence: CDR1 KGHSH, CDR2 LQKENI. In DNA, the CDR3 is TGTGCCAGCTCACCCTTACAAGGGGGCCAAAACTATGGCTACACCTTC. This encodes CASSPLQGGQNYGYTF.

The chain couples TRBV19 to TRBJ1-5; the match to TRBD1 covers 7 bases. The germline V gene encodes CDR1 LNHDA and CDR2 SQIVND (reference sequence). The CDR3 covers 18 residues. Trimming took 5 bases from V and 0 from J; bases not matched to a gene: 13. This CDR3 reads CASSPRTGGGYSNQPQHF. DNA for the CDR3: TGTGCCAGTAGTCCTCGGACAGGAGGGGGCTATAGCAATCAGCCCCAGCATTTT.

The chain uses TRBV5-1 and TRBJ2-7, with D possibly matching TRBD1 (6 bases). V was clipped by 0 bases and J by 0 bases, with 10 bases between them. Germline V gene data show CDR1 as SGHRS and CDR2 as YFSETQ. The CDR3 sequence is 15 residues long. CDR3 protein: CASSLVGQTSYEQYF. The DNA for the CDR3 is TGCGCCAGCAGCTTGGTAGGACAGACCTCCTACGAGCAGTACTTC. Full variable domain (remainder filled in from reference TRBV5-1 and TRBJ2-7): KAGVTQTPRYLIKTRGQQVTLSCSPISGHRSVSWYQQTPGQGLQFLFEYFSETQRNKGNFPGRFSGRQFSNSRSEMNVSTLELGDSALYLCASSLVGQTSYEQYFGPGTRLTVT.

This chain's CDR3 is CASLASNTGELFF. DNA for the CDR3: TGTGCCAGCCTTGCCAGCAACACCGGGGAGCTGTTTTTT. This chain links TRBV6-5 with TRBJ2-2; D gene uncertain. The length of the CDR3 is 13 residues. Germline V gives CDR1 MNHEY, CDR2 SVGAGI. Deletions cut 8 bases from V and 2 bases from J, with 9 bases between.

The rearrangement links TRBV19 to TRBJ2-1; 9 positions agree with TRBD2. The trim removed 3 bases at V and 7 bases at J, leaving 7 bases unmatched. Germline loops: CDR1 LNHDA, CDR2 SQIVND (reference sequence). The CDR3 has 15 amino acids. The CDR3: CASSMMSGGRNEQFF. In DNA, the CDR3 is TGTGCCAGTAGTATGATGAGCGGGGGGAGGAATGAGCAGTTCTTC.

The chain uses TRBV30 and TRBJ2-5; 11 bases align to TRBD1. CDR1 GTSNPN and CDR2 SVGIG come from the germline V gene (reference sequence). The CDR3 is made up of 15 amino acids. Losses at the gene ends were 3 bases for V and 5 bases for J; bases not matched to a gene: 8. CDR3 DNA: TGTGCCTGGAGCCTGGGACAGGGGGGAGGTGAGACCCAGTACTTC. This encodes CAWSLGQGGGETQYF.

The gene calls are TRBV14 and TRBJ2-1; 11 nucleotides line up with TRBD2. The ends lost 4 bases at V and 6 bases at J; junction bases unmatched: 14. CDR3 size: 18 residues. In germline, CDR1 is SGHDN, CDR2 FVKESK. Here the CDR3 DNA reads TGTGCCAGCAGCCGAAGGGCCCCCGGTAGCGGGGGGGGCAATGAGCAGTTCTTC. Translation: CASSRRAPGSGGGNEQFF.

The chain joins TRBV6-5 to TRBJ1-2, with D possibly TRBD1 on 6 matching bases. The V and J ends lost 7 bases and 0 bases respectively, with 15 bases between them. Germline-derived CDR1 and CDR2 are MNHEY and SVGAGI. This CDR3 has 15 amino acids. DNA of the CDR3: TGTGCCAGCACCCTACAGGGCCCAGCTAACTATGGCTACACCTTC. Translated, it gives CASTLQGPANYGYTF.

The chain employs TRBV2 and TRBJ1-1; D gene uncertain. V dropped 6 bases and J dropped 6 bases, with 11 bases sitting between them. Germline-derived CDR1 and CDR2 are SNHLY and FYNNEI. The CDR3 extends over 12 amino acids. The CDR3 DNA sequence: TGTGCCAGCAGCAGCGACGGCCCTGAAGCTTTCTTT. Translated, it gives CASSSDGPEAFF.

This chain connects TRBV18 to TRBJ1-2; the match to TRBD1 covers 8 bases. CDR3 length: 14 amino acids. V lost 2 bases and J lost 7; bases outside the gene matches: 6. Germline V gene sequence: CDR1 KGHSH, CDR2 LQKENI. Here the CDR3 DNA reads TGTGCCAGCTCACCAGGGGGACAGGTCGCTGGCTACACCTTC. Its translation is CASSPGGQVAGYTF.

The V call is TRBV7-8, the J call TRBJ2-1, with 9 nucleotides matching TRBD1. CDR3 length: 18 residues. Losses at the gene ends were 6 bases for V and 3 bases for J; bases not matched to a gene: 15. Germline CDR1 reads SGHVS; CDR2 reads FQNEAQ. CDR3 in amino acids: CASSHPEAGQGLYNEQFF. The DNA for the CDR3 is TGTGCCAGCAGTCATCCGGAAGCGGGACAGGGTCTCTACAATGAGCAGTTCTTC.

The gene calls are TRBV4-1 and TRBJ1-1; tentatively, D is TRBD1 (6 bases). The germline gives CDR1 MGHRA, CDR2 YSYEKL. This CDR3 is built from 14 residues. Trimming pared 7 bases from V and 8 bases from J, leaving 20 bases between. The CDR3 DNA follows: TGCGCCAGCAAGATCAGGACAGATTTGGGAGAAGCTTTCTTT. Translated, it gives CASKIRTDLGEAFF.

The J gene is TRBJ1-5, the V gene TRBV19; the match to TRBD1 covers 8 bases. The CDR3 extends over 14 amino acids. CDR1 is LNHDA, CDR2 SQIVND, per germline (reference sequence). V was pared by 3 bases and J by 7 bases, with 5 bases of the junction left unmatched. The CDR3 here is CASSIGQGGQPQHF. In nucleotides, the CDR3 is TGTGCCAGTAGTATTGGACAGGGCGGCCAGCCCCAGCATTTT.

The chain recombines TRBV30 with TRBJ2-6, with D tentatively TRBD1 (6 bases). Germline CDR1 GTSNPN, CDR2 SVGIG (reference sequence). V was pared by 2 bases and J by 4 bases, with 18 bases between. The CDR3 is 17 amino acids. CDR3: CAWSQGWIGAGANVLTF. CDR3 nucleotides: TGTGCCTGGAGTCAGGGGTGGATAGGGGCCGGGGCCAACGTCCTGACTTTC.

The V call is TRBV19, the J call TRBJ1-3, with TRBD1 matching over 8 bases. The germline gives CDR1 LNHDA, CDR2 SQIVND (reference sequence). V trimming: 6 bases; J trimming: 5 bases; junction bases outside the gene matches: 6. This CDR3 is 14 amino acids long. CDR3 bases: TGTGCCAGTAGACCACAGGGGGAACGAAACACCATATATTTT. Its protein product is CASRPQGERNTIYF.

The rearrangement uses TRBV7-2 and TRBJ2-7; the D gene is possibly TRBD1 (5 bases). Germline CDR1 reads SGHTA; CDR2 reads FQGNSA. The V end was cut by 6 bases, the J end by 2 bases, with 8 bases between. The CDR3 is made up of 12 amino acids. CDR3 region: CASSMTAYEQYF. The CDR3 DNA reads TGTGCCAGCAGTATGACAGCCTACGAGCAGTACTTC.